This T cell receptor beta chain was found in a study of blood T cell repertoires in COVID-19. On the study more broadly: The United States, Italy and Spain supplied acute and convalescent COVID-19 samples.

CDR1 MNHEY and CDR2 SVGAGI come from the germline V gene. With 2 bases removed from V and 2 bases from J, the gap between germline ends came to 12 bases. There are 15 residues in the CDR3. Authors' methods: Reference gene primer amplification yielded estimated nucleated cell counts. Assay used: immunoSEQ multiplex PCR; TCRdb lists only in-frame clones, some missing. The V and J calls and clone size were taken over from that table, and D and trimming were inferred from the DNA. The sample records tens of thousands of clones, 83% being singletons. The TCR comes from a woman older than 75 with active or convalescent COVID-19. This chain joins TRBV6-5 and TRBJ1-1; D gene uncertain. Sequenced input: peripheral blood. This chain's CDR3 is CASSYTSAFNTEAFF. CDR3 DNA: TGTGCCAGCAGTTACACCTCAGCGTTTAACACTGAAGCTTTCTTT.